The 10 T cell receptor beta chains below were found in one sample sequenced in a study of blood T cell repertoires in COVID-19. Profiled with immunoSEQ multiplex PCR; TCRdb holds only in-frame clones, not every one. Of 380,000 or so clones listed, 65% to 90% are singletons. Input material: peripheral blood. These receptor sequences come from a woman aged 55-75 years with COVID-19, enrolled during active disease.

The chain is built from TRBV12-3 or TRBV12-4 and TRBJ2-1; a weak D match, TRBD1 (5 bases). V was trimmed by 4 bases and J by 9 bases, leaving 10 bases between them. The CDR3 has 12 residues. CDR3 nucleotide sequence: TGTGCCAGCAGTTGGGGCTCCGTTGAGCAGTTCTTC. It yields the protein CASSWGSVEQFF.

The DNA of the CDR3 is TGTGCTAGTGGTTTGGGGGGGGGAGGGGCCAACGTCCTGACTTTC. Translating it yields CASGLGGGGANVLTF. The chain couples TRBV12-5 to TRBJ2-6; 7 positions agree with TRBD2. Per germline, CDR1 LGHNT and CDR2 FRNRAP. Trimming cost V 1 base and J 4 bases; bases outside gene matches: 1. The CDR3 is 15 residues long. Full variable domain (outside the CDR3, taken from reference TRBV12-5 and TRBJ2-6): DARVTQTPRHKVTEMGQEVTMRCQPILGHNTVFWYRQTMMQGLELLAYFRNRAPLDDSGMPKDRFSAEMPDATLATLKIQPSEPRDSAVYFCASGLGGGGANVLTFGAGSRLTVL.

In nucleotides, the CDR3 is TGTGCCAGCGGCCCAGGGACTAGCGGGGGAAGCTCCTACAATGAGCAGTTCTTC. Translating it yields CASGPGTSGGSSYNEQFF. The V and J genes are TRBV9 and TRBJ2-1; 14 bases are shared with TRBD2. Looked up from germline, CDR1 is SGDLS and CDR2 is YYNGEE. This CDR3 has 18 residues. V lost 7 bases and J lost 0; bases outside the gene matches: 9.

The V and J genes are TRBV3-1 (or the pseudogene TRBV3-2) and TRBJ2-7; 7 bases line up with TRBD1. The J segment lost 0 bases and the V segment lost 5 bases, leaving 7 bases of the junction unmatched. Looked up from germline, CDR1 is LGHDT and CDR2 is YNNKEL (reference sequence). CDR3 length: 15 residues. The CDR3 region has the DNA TGTGCCAGCAGCTACCACCGGGACAGCTCCTACGAGCAGTACTTC. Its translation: CASSYHRDSSYEQYF.

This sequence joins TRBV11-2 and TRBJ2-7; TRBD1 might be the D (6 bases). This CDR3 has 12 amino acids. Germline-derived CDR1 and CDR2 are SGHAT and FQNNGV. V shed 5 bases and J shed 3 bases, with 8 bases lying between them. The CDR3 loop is CASSRTVYEQYF. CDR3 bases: TGTGCCAGCAGCCGGACAGTCTACGAGCAGTACTTC. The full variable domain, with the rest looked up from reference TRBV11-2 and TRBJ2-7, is EAGVAQSPRYKIIEKRQSVAFWCNPISGHATLYWYQQILGQGPKLLIQFQNNGVVDDSQLPKDRFSAERLKGVDSTLKIQPAKLEDSAVYLCASSRTVYEQYFGPGTRLTVT.

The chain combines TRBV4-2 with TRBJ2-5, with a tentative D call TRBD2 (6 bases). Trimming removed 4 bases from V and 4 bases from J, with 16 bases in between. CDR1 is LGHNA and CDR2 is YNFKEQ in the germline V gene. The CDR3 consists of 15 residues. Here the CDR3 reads CASSLGRGGRETQYF. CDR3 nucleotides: TGTGCCAGCAGCCTTGGAAGGGGAGGTAGAGAGACCCAGTACTTC.

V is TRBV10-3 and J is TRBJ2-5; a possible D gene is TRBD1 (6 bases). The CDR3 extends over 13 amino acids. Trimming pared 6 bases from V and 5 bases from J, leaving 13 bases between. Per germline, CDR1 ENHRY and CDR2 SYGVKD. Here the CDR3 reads CAISGGTKETQYF. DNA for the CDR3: TGTGCCATCAGCGGTGGGACAAAGGAGACCCAGTACTTC.

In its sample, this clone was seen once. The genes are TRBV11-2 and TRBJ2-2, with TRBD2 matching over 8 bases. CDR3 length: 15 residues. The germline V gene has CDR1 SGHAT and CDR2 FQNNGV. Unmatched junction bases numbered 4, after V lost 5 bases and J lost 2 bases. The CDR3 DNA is TGTGCCAGCAGCCGGAGCGGGGGTAACACCGGGGAGCTGTTTTTT. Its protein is CASSRSGGNTGELFF. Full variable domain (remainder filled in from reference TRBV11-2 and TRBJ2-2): EAGVAQSPRYKIIEKRQSVAFWCNPISGHATLYWYQQILGQGPKLLIQFQNNGVVDDSQLPKDRFSAERLKGVDSTLKIQPAKLEDSAVYLCASSRSGGNTGELFFGEGSRLTVL.

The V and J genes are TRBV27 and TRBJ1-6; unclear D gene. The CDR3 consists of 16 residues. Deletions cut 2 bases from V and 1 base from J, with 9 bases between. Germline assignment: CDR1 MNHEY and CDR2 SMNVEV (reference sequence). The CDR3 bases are TGTGCCAGCAGTTTACGGTGGCGGTCCTATAATTCACCCCTCCACTTT. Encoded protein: CASSLRWRSYNSPLHF.

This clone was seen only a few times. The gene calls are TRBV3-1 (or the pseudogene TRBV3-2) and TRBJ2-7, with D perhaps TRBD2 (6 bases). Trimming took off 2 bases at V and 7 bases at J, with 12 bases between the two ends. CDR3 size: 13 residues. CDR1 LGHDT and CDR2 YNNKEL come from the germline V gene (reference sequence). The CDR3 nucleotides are TGTGCCAGCAGCCAACCCGGGGGATGGGAGCAGTACTTC. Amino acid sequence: CASSQPGGWEQYF.